This T cell receptor (beta chain) was captured by sequencing in a study of blood T cell repertoires in COVID-19. Study in general: The origin of the acute and convalescent COVID-19 samples was the United States, Italy and Spain. Sources were T cells, B-cell-depleted T cells, or PBMCs; the material itself was cDNA or gDNA.

Per the study methods: Scientists estimated how many nucleated cells there were by amplifying reference gene primers. Using immunoSEQ multiplex PCR, the repertoire was profiled, and TCRdb retains in-frame clones only, with some absent. D and trimming come from the DNA, and the V and J calls and clone size come from that table. The repertoire holds 130,000 or so clones, with more than 75% as singletons. This clonotype was sampled from a man aged 55 to 70 with acute or convalescent COVID-19. Source material: peripheral blood.

The CDR3 loop is CASSVGFRGPPYEQYF. The CDR3, as DNA: TGTGCCAGCAGCGTAGGGTTCAGGGGCCCGCCGTACGAGCAGTACTTC. J is TRBJ2-7 and V is TRBV9, with D perhaps matching TRBD1 (6 bases). Per germline, CDR1 SGDLS and CDR2 YYNGEE. Deletions cut 0 bases from V and 4 bases from J, with 17 bases between. The CDR3 extends over 16 amino acids.